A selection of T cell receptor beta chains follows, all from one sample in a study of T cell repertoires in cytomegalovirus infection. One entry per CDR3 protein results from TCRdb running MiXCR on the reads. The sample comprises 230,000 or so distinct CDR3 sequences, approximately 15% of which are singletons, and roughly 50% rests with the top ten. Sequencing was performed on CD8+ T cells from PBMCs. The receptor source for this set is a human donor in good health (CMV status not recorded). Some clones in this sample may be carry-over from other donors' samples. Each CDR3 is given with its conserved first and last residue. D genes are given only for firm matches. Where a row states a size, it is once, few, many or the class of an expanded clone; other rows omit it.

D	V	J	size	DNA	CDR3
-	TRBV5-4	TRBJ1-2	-	TGTGCCAGCAGCTTTGGAGGGGGAGACCATGGCTACACCTTC	CASSFGGGDHGYTF
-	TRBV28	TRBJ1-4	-	TGTGCCAGCAGTGCCACGACCGGGGAAAAACTGTTTTTT	CASSATTGEKLFF
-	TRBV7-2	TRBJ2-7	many	TGTGCCAGCAGCCAGACCGGGTTTGACGAGCAGTACTTC	CASSQTGFDEQYF
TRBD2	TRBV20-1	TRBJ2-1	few	TGCAGTGCTAGTGGGACTAGCGGGCCAAGCTCCTACAATGAGCAGTTCTTC	CSASGTSGPSSYNEQFF
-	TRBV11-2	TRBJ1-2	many	TGTGCCAGCAGCTTAGGTGCAGGGATAGGCTACACCTTC	CASSLGAGIGYTF
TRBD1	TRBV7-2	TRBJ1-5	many	TGTGCCAGCAGCTATCTACAGGGGGCAGATGGCAATCAGCCCCAGCATTTT	CASSYLQGADGNQPQHF
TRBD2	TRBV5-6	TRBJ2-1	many	TGTGCCCTCGGGCTAGCGGGATCCTACAATGAGCAGTTCTTC	CALGLAGSYNEQFF
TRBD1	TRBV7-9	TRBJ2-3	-	TGTGCCAGCAGCAGGGACAGGGGGTCGTCAGATACGCAGTATTTT	CASSRDRGSSDTQYF
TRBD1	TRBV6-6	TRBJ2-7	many	TGTGCCAGCAGTGGGGACAGGGAATACTCCGGAAACGAGCAGTACTTC	CASSGDREYSGNEQYF
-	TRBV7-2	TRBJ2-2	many	TGTGCCAGCAGCTTATTGGGACCACATAGGGACGGGGAGCTGTTTTTT	CASSLLGPHRDGELFF
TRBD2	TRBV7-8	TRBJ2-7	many	TGTGCCAGCAGCTTAGGTTTAGCGGGGGGCTACGAGCAGTACTTC	CASSLGLAGGYEQYF
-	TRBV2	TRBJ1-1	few	TGTGCCAGCAGGGCTCACAGTCCAGGGTACACTGAAGCTTTCTTT	CASRAHSPGYTEAFF
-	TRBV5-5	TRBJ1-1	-	TGTGCCAGCAGGATCGGAGGGGGTAACACTGAAGCTTTCTTT	CASRIGGGNTEAFF
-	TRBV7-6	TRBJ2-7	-	TGTGCCAGCAGCGTACAGGGTTACGAGCAGTACTTC	CASSVQGYEQYF
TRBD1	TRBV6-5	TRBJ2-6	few	TGTGCCAGCAGTTATGCCTACGGACAGGGGGCCCCATCTGGGGCCAACGTCCTGACTTTC	CASSYAYGQGAPSGANVLTF
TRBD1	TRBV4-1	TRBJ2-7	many	TGCGCCAGCAGCCACGCTGGACAGGGGATCTACGAGCAGTACTTC	CASSHAGQGIYEQYF
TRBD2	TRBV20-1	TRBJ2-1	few	TGCAGTGCTAGAGATTATAGCGGGGGGTACAATGAGCAGTTCTTC	CSARDYSGGYNEQFF
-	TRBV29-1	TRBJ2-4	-	TGCAGCGTTGAGGGCGGTAGGGACATTCAGTACTTC	CSVEGGRDIQYF
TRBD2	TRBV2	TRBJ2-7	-	TGTGCCATCTCGAGACTAGCGGGGACGAACTACGAGCAGTACTTC	CAISRLAGTNYEQYF
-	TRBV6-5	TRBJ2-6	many	TGTGCCAGCAGTTATAATCCCAGGACCGACGTATTCGAAGGGGCCAACGTCCTGACTTTC	CASSYNPRTDVFEGANVLTF
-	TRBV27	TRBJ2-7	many	TGTGCCAGCAGTCTTTCAGCGTCATACGAGCAGTACTTC	CASSLSASYEQYF
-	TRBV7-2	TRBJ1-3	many	TGTGCCAGCAGCTTAGATTGGGGGCTCGGAAACACCATATATTTT	CASSLDWGLGNTIYF
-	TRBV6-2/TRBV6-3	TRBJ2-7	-	TGTGCCAGCAGTTACCCCCTGGGCAGAACCTACTACGAGCAGTACTTC	CASSYPLGRTYYEQYF
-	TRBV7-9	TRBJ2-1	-	TGTGCCAGCAGCTCGTCAGGGAAAATCCCATACAATGAGCAGTTCTTC	CASSSSGKIPYNEQFF
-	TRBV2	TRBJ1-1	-	TGTGCCAGCAGCAAGACAGTTAACACTGAAGCTTTCTTT	CASSKTVNTEAFF
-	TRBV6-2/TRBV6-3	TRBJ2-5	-	TGTGCCAGCAGTCCAGATCGGGGGACCCAGTACTTC	CASSPDRGTQYF
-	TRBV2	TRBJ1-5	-	TGTGCCAGCACCCGAGGGGGTGATAGCAATCAGCCCCAGCATTTT	CASTRGGDSNQPQHF
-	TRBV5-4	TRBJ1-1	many	TGTGCCAGCAGCCTCAACAGCGAAGCTTTCTTT	CASSLNSEAFF
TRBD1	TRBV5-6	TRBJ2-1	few	TGTGCCAGCAGCTACGGGACAGGGGACGTAGATGAGCAGTTCTTC	CASSYGTGDVDEQFF
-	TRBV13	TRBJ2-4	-	TGTGCCAGCAGCATGGGCCCGTTGAGCGAAAACATTCAGTACTTC	CASSMGPLSENIQYF
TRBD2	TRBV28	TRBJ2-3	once	TGTGCCAGCAGTTCCAACCTCTTACTACTAGCGGGGCGAGATACGCAGTATTTT	CASSSNLLLLAGRDTQYF
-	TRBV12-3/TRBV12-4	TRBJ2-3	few	TGTGCCAGCAGCATCTCGGCTGGACTCACAGATACGCAGTATTTT	CASSISAGLTDTQYF
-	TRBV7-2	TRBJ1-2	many	TGTGCCAGCAGCTTAAATGGGGACGCCGACTATGGCTACACCTTC	CASSLNGDADYGYTF
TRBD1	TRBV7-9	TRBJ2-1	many	TGTGCCAGCAGTCCGGGGACAGGGGGCTCTGGGAATGAGCAGTTCTTC	CASSPGTGGSGNEQFF
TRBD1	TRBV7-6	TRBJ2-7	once	TGTGCCAGCAGCCCCCGGGACAGGGTTGGGGACGAGCAGTACTTC	CASSPRDRVGDEQYF
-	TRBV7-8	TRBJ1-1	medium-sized	TGTGCCAGCAGCTCCCCGGCGGGGAACACTGAAGCTTTCTTT	CASSSPAGNTEAFF
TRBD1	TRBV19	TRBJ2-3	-	TGTGCCAGCGGGACAGGGTCCTCAGATACGCAGTATTTT	CASGTGSSDTQYF
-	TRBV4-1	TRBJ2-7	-	TGTGCCAGCAGCCAAGTAGGAGCTTCCTACGAGCAGTACTTC	CASSQVGASYEQYF
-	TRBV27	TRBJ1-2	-	TGTGCCAGCGGTTGGGGCGAGTATGGCTACACCTTC	CASGWGEYGYTF
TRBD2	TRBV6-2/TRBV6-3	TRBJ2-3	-	TGTGCCACCCGTACTAGCGGAGATACGCAGTATTTT	CATRTSGDTQYF
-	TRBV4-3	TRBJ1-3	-	TGCGCCAGCAGCCAAGAGGGGGCTATTGAGCCTTCCTCACCTCTGGAGTCAAACACCATATATTTT	CASSQEGAIEPSSPLESNTIYF
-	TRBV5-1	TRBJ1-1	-	TGCGCCAGCAGCCAGGCTTCGGGTGAAGCTTTCTTT	CASSQASGEAFF
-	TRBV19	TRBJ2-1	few	TGTGCCAGTAGCATTGTAGCAGAGTACAATGAGCAGTTCTTC	CASSIVAEYNEQFF
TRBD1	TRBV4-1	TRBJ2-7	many	TGCGCCAGCAGCCAAGAGTCGTGGACAGGGGGTTCCTACGAGCAGTACTTC	CASSQESWTGGSYEQYF
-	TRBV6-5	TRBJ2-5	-	TGTGCCAGCAGTTACGAGGGGTTGAAGACCCAGTACTTC	CASSYEGLKTQYF
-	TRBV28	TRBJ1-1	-	TGTGCCAGCAGGGTGAAGACAGCTCTGAACACTGAAGCTTTCTTT	CASRVKTALNTEAFF
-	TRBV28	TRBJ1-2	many	TGTGCCAGCAGTCTCAACAGGGATAACTATGGCTACACCTTC	CASSLNRDNYGYTF
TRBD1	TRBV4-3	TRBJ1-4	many	TGCGCCAGCAGCCAATCAGGGACAGGGGCGGAAAAACTGTTTTTT	CASSQSGTGAEKLFF
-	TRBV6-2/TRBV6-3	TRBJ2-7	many	TGTGCCAGCAGTTTCGCCTACGAGCAGTACTTC	CASSFAYEQYF
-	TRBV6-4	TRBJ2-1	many	TGTGCCAGCAGTGACCGGGACAACAATGAGCAGTTCTTC	CASSDRDNNEQFF
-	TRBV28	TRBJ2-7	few	TGTGCCAGCAGTCGACAGGCCGAAGTCTACGAGCAGTACTTC	CASSRQAEVYEQYF
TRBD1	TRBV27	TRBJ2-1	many	TGTGCCAGCAGTTCGGCCGGGACAGGGGGGAGTGAGCAGTTCTTC	CASSSAGTGGSEQFF
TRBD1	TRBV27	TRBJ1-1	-	TGTGCCAGCAGAATTACAGGGGGTGTCACTGAAGCTTTCTTT	CASRITGGVTEAFF
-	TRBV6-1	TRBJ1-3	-	TGTGCCAGCAGTGTGGAACCGGGCCTTGGAAACACCATATATTTT	CASSVEPGLGNTIYF